The clone carrying this T cell receptor (beta chain) was observed a few times. No antigen is known for it. This sample was taken from a study of T cell repertoires in cytomegalovirus infection. Study outcomes and limitations: Within the response measured ex vivo, HLA-C-restricted CMV-specific TCR beta clonotypes were dominant.

The CDR3 is made up of 14 amino acids. Trimming shortened V by 4 bases and J by 8 bases, and 14 bases separated the two germline ends. Germline assignment: CDR1 MDHEN and CDR2 SYDVKM. TCRdb re-called the reads with MiXCR, one entry per CDR3 protein. The data hold approximately 590,000 distinct CDR3 sequences, with roughly 42% observed a single time. The receptor's source is a human donor in good health (CMV status not recorded). Some clones in this sample may be carry-over from other donors' samples. This chain joins TRBV28 and TRBJ1-4; tentatively, D is TRBD1 (5 bases). The specimen comprised cultured PBMCs, sampled from culture after CMV antigen stimulation. CDR3 region: CASSSSTVIEKLFF. DNA of the CDR3: TGTGCCAGCAGTTCGTCGACAGTTATCGAAAAACTGTTTTTT.